The present entry profiles one TCR beta chain with its context. Its antigen remains unidentified. The run depth of the assay was deep. Clones were sequenced by immunoSEQ multiplex PCR, and TCRdb holds only the in-frame ones, with some missing. The table includes approximately 1,500,000 clones, roughly 98% detected once. The sample comes from a study of shared clonotypes between healthy human individuals. General study points: A handful of donors had roughly 5% of their naive CD4 clonotypes in common.

Germline V gives CDR1 LNHDA, CDR2 SQIVND (reference sequence). CDR3 length equals 17 residues. The ends lost 6 bases at V and 3 bases at J; junction bases unmatched: 11. The study enrolled healthy HIV-negative adults without recent acute infections or vaccinations as donors. The clonotype was recovered from a young man in good health. The sample taken for sequencing was naive CD4+ T cells sorted from blood. Subset indicated: CD45RA+ positively selected. J is TRBJ1-4 and V is TRBV19; 9 nucleotides line up with TRBD1. The CDR3 sequence: CASRARTGVGPNEKLFF. CDR3 DNA sequence: TGTGCCAGTAGGGCCCGGACAGGGGTGGGCCCTAATGAAAAACTGTTTTTT.